The 25 T cell receptor beta chains listed next were all sequenced from one sample in a study of cytomegalovirus exposure and HLA in healthy donors. Both 60 Vbeta primers and 13 Jbeta primers went into the PCR. TCRdb's copy holds only in-frame clones and misses some; the assay was immunoSEQ multiplex PCR. The table has under 200,000 clones, around 80% seen once. What was sequenced was PBMCs. These receptors were collected from a human donor in good health.

The rearrangement uses TRBV4-2 and TRBJ2-1; TRBD2 agrees at 9 bases. This CDR3 is built from 15 residues. The germline V gene encodes CDR1 LGHNA and CDR2 YNFKEQ. V trimming: 5 bases; J trimming: 6 bases; junction bases outside the gene matches: 8. The DNA of the CDR3 is TGTGCCAGCAGCTCGCGGGGGGGCCCCGGCAATGAGCAGTTCTTC. It encodes CASSSRGGPGNEQFF.

The V gene is TRBV5-4, the J gene TRBJ2-7; D perhaps matches TRBD1 (6 bases). There are 14 residues in the CDR3. Germline values: CDR1 SGHNT, CDR2 YYREEE (reference sequence). V lost 2 bases, J lost 0 bases, and 9 bases lay in between. CDR3 amino acids: CASSFGQSSYEQYF. The CDR3 DNA follows: TGTGCCAGCAGCTTCGGACAGAGCTCCTACGAGCAGTACTTC. Based on the CDR3 plus reference TRBV5-4 and TRBJ2-7, the full variable domain is ETGVTQSPTHLIKTRGQQVTLRCSSQSGHNTVSWYQQALGQGPQFIFQYYREEENGRGNFPPRFSGLQFPNYSSELNVNALELDDSALYLCASSFGQSSYEQYFGPGTRLTVT.

This clone has only one observation. V gene TRBV7-9 combines with J gene TRBJ2-2; 7 bases match TRBD1. The CDR3 totals 16 residues. CDR1 is SEHNR and CDR2 is FQNEAQ in the germline V gene (reference sequence). J gave up 6 bases and V 6 bases, and 13 bases lay outside the gene matches. The CDR3 DNA is TGTGCCAGCAGACGAGAGACAGGGAGTTCTTCCGGGGAGCTGTTTTTT. Translating gives CASRRETGSSSGELFF. The full variable domain, its missing parts supplied by reference TRBV7-9 and TRBJ2-2, is DTGVSQNPRHKITKRGQNVTFRCDPISEHNRLYWYRQTLGQGPEFLTYFQNEAQLEKSRLLSDRFSAERPKGSFSTLEIQRTEQGDSAMYLCASRRETGSSSGELFFGEGSRLTVL.

The chain carries TRBV5-8 and TRBJ2-3; 8 bases line up with TRBD1. Trimming at V came to 0 bases and at J to 1 base, leaving 4 bases not matched to a gene. The CDR3 runs to 16 residues. The germline V gene has CDR1 SGHTS and CDR2 YDEGEE. DNA for the CDR3: TGTGCCAGCAGCTTGGGTGCAGGGGGCGGCACAGATACGCAGTATTTT. This encodes CASSLGAGGGTDTQYF. The variable domain in full, with the rest retrieved from reference TRBV5-8 and TRBJ2-3, is EAGVTQSPTHLIKTRGQQATLRCSPISGHTSVYWYQQALGLGLQFLLWYDEGEERNRGNFPPRFSGRQFPNYSSELNVNALELEDSALYLCASSLGAGGGTDTQYFGPGTRLTVL.

The chain has TRBV7-6 and TRBJ1-1, with 8 bases matching TRBD1. Germline lookup yields CDR1 SGHVS and CDR2 FNYEAQ. The junction had 5 bases not matched to a gene; V was cut back by 1 base and J by 4 bases. The CDR3 is 15 residues long. CDR3 in DNA: TGTGCCAGCAGCTTAGTTGACAGGGGTGGCACTGAAGCTTTCTTT. The encoded protein is CASSLVDRGGTEAFF.

A single count supports this clone. The chain couples TRBV7-7 to TRBJ1-2; TRBD1 agrees at 7 bases. The V segment lost 4 bases and the J segment 10 bases; nucleotides outside the gene matches: 3. Germline CDR1 reads SSHAT; CDR2 reads FNYEAQ (reference sequence). The CDR3 is 11 amino acids. The CDR3 reads CASSWDSYYTF. CDR3 in DNA: TGTGCCAGCAGCTGGGACAGCTACTACACCTTC.

The chain carries TRBV10-3 and TRBJ2-3; possible D gene TRBD2, 5 bases. The CDR3 covers 14 residues. Between the trimmed V and J ends, which lost 0 bases and 3 bases, there was a span of 7 bases. CDR1 and CDR2 (germline): ENHRY, SYGVKD. The CDR3 protein is CAISESSGTDTQYF. CDR3 sequence (DNA): TGTGCCATCAGTGAGTCGTCGGGGACAGATACGCAGTATTTT.

This chain connects TRBV7-6 to TRBJ1-1, with D perhaps matching TRBD1 (5 bases). Germline V lookup: CDR1 SGHVS, CDR2 FNYEAQ. V was shortened by 1 base and J by 0 bases, with 9 bases between the two germline ends. The CDR3 loop spans 15 amino acids. The CDR3 nucleotides read TGTGCCAGCAGCTTAGATCAGGGAATGAACACTGAAGCTTTCTTT. Translated, it gives CASSLDQGMNTEAFF.

The CDR3 DNA reads as TGTGCCAGCTCCCCAGACGGTGGCCTTGGGCGTGAGCAGTTCTTC. Translated, it gives CASSPDGGLGREQFF. The chain couples TRBV6-5 to TRBJ2-1, with D uncertain. The CDR3 loop spans 15 amino acids. The V and J ends lost 8 bases and 9 bases respectively, with 23 bases between them. Germline V gene data show CDR1 as MNHEY and CDR2 as SVGAGI.

The chain has TRBV27 and TRBJ2-3; 10 positions agree with TRBD2. CDR3 size: 14 residues. The trim removed 7 bases at V and 10 bases at J, leaving 11 bases unmatched. Germline V gene data show CDR1 as MNHEY and CDR2 as SMNVEV (reference sequence). The CDR3 loop is CASKLAGPTYAQYF. CDR3 bases: TGTGCCAGCAAACTAGCGGGGCCCACTTATGCGCAGTATTTT.

The chain employs TRBV7-9 and TRBJ2-7; TRBD1 matches 7 bases. Germline CDR1 SEHNR, CDR2 FQNEAQ (reference sequence). The CDR3 runs to 14 residues. The J segment lost 6 bases and the V segment lost 4 bases, leaving 9 bases of the junction unmatched. The CDR3 protein is CASSSLQGTREQYF. The DNA for the CDR3 is TGTGCCAGCAGCTCACTACAGGGGACCCGCGAGCAGTACTTC.

The chain recombines TRBV19 with TRBJ1-4, with D tentatively TRBD1 (6 bases). The ends were cut back, 3 bases at V and 8 bases at J, with 22 bases in the middle. Per germline, CDR1 LNHDA and CDR2 SQIVND (reference sequence). This CDR3 spans 17 amino acids. The CDR3 coding sequence is TGTGCCAGTAGTATCCTCCTTGCCCAGGGGAAGGGAGAAAAACTGTTTTTT. Translation gives CASSILLAQGKGEKLFF. The full variable domain, with the rest looked up from reference TRBV19 and TRBJ1-4, is DGGITQSPKYLFRKEGQNVTLSCEQNLNHDAMYWYRQDPGQGLRLIYYSQIVNDFQKGDIAEGYSVSREKKESFPLTVTSAQKNPTAFYLCASSILLAQGKGEKLFFGSGTQLSVL.

The J gene is TRBJ2-1, the V gene TRBV27; TRBD2 matches 11 bases. CDR1 MNHEY and CDR2 SMNVEV come from the germline V gene (reference sequence). The V gene end was trimmed by 5 bases and the J gene end by 4 bases; junction bases not matched to a gene: 1. The CDR3 totals 14 residues. The CDR3 protein is CASSLAGGYNEQFF. CDR3 in DNA: TGTGCCAGCAGTCTAGCGGGGGGATACAATGAGCAGTTCTTC.

The chain couples TRBV9 to TRBJ2-5, with 9 bases identical to TRBD2. V gave up 0 bases and J gave up 4 bases; unmatched junction bases: 10. CDR1 and CDR2 (germline): SGDLS, YYNGEE. The CDR3 runs to 17 residues. CDR3 loop: CASSVGSSGDVGETQYF. Written as DNA, the CDR3 is TGTGCCAGCAGCGTAGGTTCTAGCGGGGACGTGGGAGAGACCCAGTACTTC. Based on the CDR3 plus reference TRBV9 and TRBJ2-5, the full variable domain is DSGVTQTPKHLITATGQRVTLRCSPRSGDLSVYWYQQSLDQGLQFLIQYYNGEERAKGNILERFSAQQFPDLHSELNLSSLELGDSALYFCASSVGSSGDVGETQYFGPGTRLLVL.

This clone came up once. In the same sample, other DNA sequences code for this CDR3. The CDR3 sequence is CASSYGGDPSDEQFF. DNA for the CDR3: TGTGCCAGCAGTTACGGGGGGGACCCTTCGGATGAGCAGTTCTTC. V and J are TRBV6-5 and TRBJ2-1; 7 nucleotides align to TRBD2. Trimming took 2 bases from V and 8 from J; bases not matched to a gene: 9. The germline gives CDR1 MNHEY, CDR2 SVGAGI. The CDR3 loop spans 15 amino acids.

The chain employs TRBV4-3 and TRBJ2-5, with no clear D. Germline values: CDR1 LGHNA, CDR2 YSLEER. V was shortened by 0 bases and J by 5 bases, with 10 bases between the two germline ends. The CDR3 is made up of 14 amino acids. The CDR3 sequence: CASSQDGPDETQYF. The CDR3 DNA follows: TGCGCCAGCAGCCAAGATGGGCCGGATGAGACCCAGTACTTC.

The rearrangement uses TRBV5-1 and TRBJ2-5; tentative D call: TRBD1 (7 bases). The CDR3 has 14 residues. Germline V lookup: CDR1 SGHRS, CDR2 YFSETQ. The V end was cut by 3 bases, the J end by 5 bases, with 14 bases between. The CDR3 sequence is CASSSGGTMETQYF. CDR3 bases: TGCGCCAGCAGCTCAGGGGGGACGATGGAGACCCAGTACTTC.

This chain connects TRBV2 to TRBJ1-1; D remains unclear. Germline V gene sequence: CDR1 SNHLY, CDR2 FYNNEI. Trimming pared 7 bases from V and 8 bases from J, leaving 14 bases between. The CDR3 consists of 12 residues. For the CDR3, the DNA is TGTGCCAGCAACGGAGAGATCGCCGAAGCTTTCTTT. This codes for CASNGEIAEAFF. Full variable domain (rest looked up from reference TRBV2 and TRBJ1-1): EPEVTQTPSHQVTQMGQEVILRCVPISNHLYFYWYRQILGQKVEFLVSFYNNEISEKSEIFDDQFSVERPDGSNFTLKIRSTKLEDSAMYFCASNGEIAEAFFGQGTRLTVV.

This clone was detected only once. The CDR3, as DNA: TGTGCCAGCAGGGACAGGGAACTCAACACCGGGGAGCTGTTTTTT. This translates into CASRDRELNTGELFF. The chain is built from TRBV6-1 and TRBJ2-2; 8 positions match TRBD1. V gave up 6 bases and J gave up 2 bases; unmatched junction bases: 5. The CDR3 is 15 residues long. CDR1 and CDR2 (germline): MNHNS, SASEGT.

This clone has more than one count but fewer than ten. The rearrangement uses TRBV6-6 and TRBJ1-2; D unclear. This CDR3 contains 15 residues. Germline V CDR1 and CDR2: MNHNY, SVGAGI (reference sequence). Trimming took off 3 bases at V and 3 bases at J, with 14 bases between the two ends. The DNA for the CDR3 is TGTGCCAGCAGTTATTATCCTACTTTGGACTATGGCTACACCTTC. This sequence encodes CASSYYPTLDYGYTF.

This clone was observed a handful of times. The junction and the germline gene differ at one end; a read error may be behind it. This chain uses TRBV5-1 with TRBJ2-5, with D perhaps matching TRBD2 (6 bases). CDR3 length: 13 residues. Looked up from germline, CDR1 is SGHRS and CDR2 is YFSETQ. The CDR3 coding sequence is TGCGCCAGCACCTTGACTAGTCGTGAGACCCAGTACTTC. It translates to CASTLTSRETQYF.

V is TRBV7-2 and J is TRBJ2-7; D remains unclear. The length of the CDR3 is 15 residues. CDR1 is SGHTA and CDR2 is FQGNSA in the germline V gene. Trimming pared 1 base from V and 2 bases from J, leaving 12 bases between. The CDR3 region is CASSLDLGQTYEQYF. Here the CDR3 DNA reads TGTGCCAGCAGCTTAGATCTGGGCCAAACCTACGAGCAGTACTTC.

J is TRBJ2-4 and V is TRBV7-9; 8 nucleotides agree with TRBD1. The CDR3 length is 14 residues. V shed 5 bases, J shed 7 bases, and the junction held 7 bases outside the gene matches. Germline V gene sequence: CDR1 SEHNR, CDR2 FQNEAQ (reference sequence). This CDR3 reads CASSRLDRGNIQYF. The CDR3 bases are TGTGCCAGCAGCCGACTCGACAGGGGTAACATTCAGTACTTC.

CDR3 residues: CASSFGGAGEQYF. CDR3 bases: TGTGCCAGCAGCTTCGGGGGAGCGGGTGAGCAGTACTTC. The rearrangement links TRBV5-6 to TRBJ2-7, with D perhaps TRBD2 (6 bases). Germline values: CDR1 SGHDT, CDR2 YYEEEE. The CDR3 has 13 residues. The ends were cut back, 2 bases at V and 7 bases at J, with 13 bases in the middle.

The rearrangement links TRBV29-1 to TRBJ1-4, with TRBD1 as a possible D gene (6 bases). The V end lost 8 bases, the J end lost 7 bases, and 17 bases lay between the germline ends. Germline V gives CDR1 SQVTM, CDR2 ANQGSEA. The CDR3 is 13 amino acids. CDR3 sequence reads: CSITRQGSEKLFF. In DNA, the CDR3 is TGCAGCATCACCCGCCAGGGGTCTGAAAAACTGTTTTTT. Looking up the rest from reference TRBV29-1 and TRBJ1-4 gives the full variable domain: SAVISQKPSRDICQRGTSLTIQCQVDSQVTMMFWYRQQPGQSLTLIATANQGSEATYESGFVIDKFPISRPNLTFSTLTVSNMSPEDSSIYLCSITRQGSEKLFFGSGTQLSVL.